This TCR beta chain was sequenced for a study of cytomegalovirus exposure and HLA in healthy donors. On the study more broadly: Earlier, 100 million to 130 million unique TCR beta sequences were recovered from around 200 million T cells by an analysis. Across more than 350 genotyped donors, just over 80% landed in the Caucasian-associated ancestry cluster. General study findings and limits: Accurate prediction of most subjects' HLA-A and HLA-B alleles from TCR beta sequences was reported.

The length of the CDR3 is 15 residues. Germline assignment: CDR1 MDHEN and CDR2 SYDVKM. The ends lost 3 bases at V and 4 bases at J; junction bases unmatched: 2. For this clone: Its antigen remains unknown. At the DNA level, this CDR3 is encoded by other sequences in the same sample as well.

60 Vbeta and 13 Jbeta primers were used in PCR. Profiling relied on immunoSEQ multiplex PCR, and the TCRdb table lists in-frame clones only, not all of them. The sample contains about 140,000 clones, about three quarters of which appear only once. Donors showed nominal health when sampled, although they likely had unrecorded immune exposures. Sequenced material: PBMCs. This receptor was obtained from a woman aged 25-40 years in good health and CMV-seronegative. The rearrangement links TRBV28 to TRBJ1-5; 11 bases are a match to TRBD1. The CDR3 reads CASSFGTGGNQPQHF. CDR3 nucleotides: TGTGCCAGCAGTTTCGGGACAGGGGGAAATCAGCCCCAGCATTTT.